Below are 20 T cell receptor beta chains sequenced from a single sample in a study of blood T cells in healthy people across ages. Primers used in a second PCR of about 6 to 11 cycles were a sample-barcoded 5' primer and a J-beta primer mix. A single record per CDR3 protein comes from TCRdb applying MiXCR to the 5' RACE reads. The sample lists around 2 million distinct CDR3 sequences, approximately 39% occurring once. Sequenced sample: blood. Receptors originate from a human donor in good health.

This clonotype has at least ten counts. With a much larger clone just one base away, this may be a read error. This chain uses TRBV29-1 with TRBJ2-7; TRBD1 matches 10 bases. Germline CDR1 is SQVTM and CDR2 is ANQGSEA. The junction had 6 bases not matched to a gene; V was cut back by 4 bases and J by 3 bases. The CDR3 covers 14 residues. CDR3 in amino acids: CSVAGTGDRYEQYF. In DNA form, the CDR3 reads TGCAGCGTTGCAGGGACAGGGGACCGCTACGAGCAGTACTTC.

Regarding this clonotype: The germline gene is not matched at one end of the junction; a read error may be the cause. V usage is TRBV9 and J usage is TRBJ2-3; the D gene is possibly TRBD1 (6 bases). CDR3 length: 15 amino acids. CDR1 SGDLS and CDR2 YYNGEE come from the germline V gene. CDR3 coding DNA: TGTGCCGGCAGCGTAGTGGGACACCCCACAGATACGCAGTATTTT. It codes for CAGSVVGHPTDTQYF. Together with reference TRBV9 and TRBJ2-3, the CDR3 gives the full variable domain: DSGVTQTPKHLITATGQRVTLRCSPRSGDLSVYWYQQSLDQGLQFLIQYYNGEERAKGNILERFSAQQFPDLHSELNLSSLELGDSALYFCAGSVVGHPTDTQYFGPGTRLTVL.

This clonotype was seen a few times. This chain joins TRBV20-1 and TRBJ1-1, with D uncertain. V was trimmed by 3 bases and J by 8 bases, leaving 13 bases between them. CDR3 size: 12 residues. Germline V gene lookup returns CDR1 DFQATT and CDR2 SNEGSKA (reference sequence). The CDR3 region is CSASPQGLEAFF. CDR3 DNA: TGCAGTGCTAGCCCCCAAGGGTTAGAAGCTTTCTTT.

This clonotype was detected a few times. The J gene is TRBJ2-1, the V gene TRBV24-1; 13 bases are shared with TRBD2. The J segment lost 7 bases and the V segment lost 4 bases, leaving 12 bases of the junction unmatched. In germline, CDR1 is KGHDR, CDR2 SFDVKD. The CDR3 consists of 18 residues. The DNA of the CDR3 is TGTGCCACCAGTGACCCTTCCGGAACGGGACTAGCGGGGAATGAGCAGTTCTTC. Protein: CATSDPSGTGLAGNEQFF.

J is TRBJ2-3 and V is TRBV13, with D perhaps TRBD2 (6 bases). The CDR3 has 14 amino acids. V lost 7 bases, J lost 2 bases, and 13 bases lay in between. Germline CDR1 and CDR2: PRHDT and FYEKMQ (reference sequence). In DNA, the CDR3 is TGTGCCAGCAAAAACCCTAGCGTCACAGATACGCAGTATTTT. The encoded protein is CASKNPSVTDTQYF.

This clonotype has just one count. The chain carries TRBV10-3 and TRBJ1-4; the match to TRBD1 covers 7 bases. Trimming took 3 bases from V and 3 from J; bases not matched to a gene: 4. The germline CDR1 and CDR2 sequences are ENHRY and SYGVKD. This CDR3 is 15 amino acids long. The CDR3 is CAISDRQGSNEKLFF. CDR3 sequence (DNA): TGTGCCATCAGTGATAGACAGGGTTCTAATGAAAAACTGTTTTTT.

This clonotype was detected a few times. The chain links TRBV7-9 to TRBJ2-4; D may be TRBD1 or TRBD2 (6 bases each). The J call may be incorrect, as the DNA end agrees better with TRBJ2-7. This CDR3 has 15 residues. The germline gives CDR1 SEHNR, CDR2 FQNEAQ (reference sequence). For the CDR3, the DNA is TGTGCCAGCAGCTGGGCCGGGGCAGGGGAGGTCGAGCAGTACTTC. This encodes CASSWAGAGEVEQYF.

This clonotype was seen a few times. V is TRBV29-1 and J is TRBJ2-5; D is ambiguous. The assigned J gene may be wrong: the sequence end matches TRBJ2-7 better. The CDR3 extends over 10 amino acids. Germline CDR1 reads SQVTM; CDR2 reads ANQGSEA. CDR3 DNA: TGCAGCGTTGACAGATCCGAGCAGTACTTC. This sequence encodes CSVDRSEQYF.

This chain links TRBV20-1 with TRBJ2-1, with TRBD2 as a possible D gene (5 bases). This CDR3 has 13 residues. V dropped 7 bases and J dropped 8 bases, with 18 bases sitting between them. Germline V gene data show CDR1 as DFQATT and CDR2 as SNEGSKA (reference sequence). CDR3 in amino acids: CSVGVIARDEQFF. The CDR3 nucleotides read TGCAGTGTGGGAGTAATAGCGAGGGATGAGCAGTTCTTC.

The chain joins TRBV7-9 to TRBJ1-2; D ambiguous. CDR3 length equals 13 residues. CDR1 SEHNR and CDR2 FQNEAQ come from the germline V gene (reference sequence). V was clipped by 4 bases and J by 6 bases, with 12 bases between them. This CDR3 is CASSYARPDGYTF. The CDR3 region has the DNA TGTGCCAGCAGCTACGCACGGCCCGATGGCTACACCTTC.

This clonotype was seen only a few times. This chain joins TRBV27 and TRBJ1-5; the D is unclear. Per the germline V gene, CDR1 is MNHEY and CDR2 is SMNVEV (reference sequence). The length of the CDR3 is 15 residues. Deletions cut 5 bases from V and 0 bases from J, with 11 bases between. The CDR3 DNA sequence: TGTGCCAGCAGTCCTGAGCGGGCTAGCAATCAGCCCCAGCATTTT. Translating gives CASSPERASNQPQHF.

This clonotype was counted a few times. One junction end disagrees with the germline gene, perhaps due to a read error. V gene TRBV7-2 combines with J gene TRBJ2-5, with 7 bases identical to TRBD2. CDR1 and CDR2 (germline): SGHTA, FQGNSA. This CDR3 contains 18 residues. Here the CDR3 DNA reads TGTGCCAGCAGCTGGGGGGGGTTGTGGGGGGAGAACCAAGAGACCCACTACTTC. It encodes CASSWGGLWGENQETHYF.

The chain links TRBV4-3 to TRBJ1-2, with unresolved D. CDR3 length: 14 residues. V lost 4 bases, J lost 4 bases, and 13 bases lay in between. The germline gives CDR1 LGHNA, CDR2 YSLEER. CDR3 protein: CASSPWGVGYGYTF. CDR3 bases: TGCGCCAGCAGCCCGTGGGGAGTAGGCTATGGCTACACCTTC.

V gene TRBV28 combines with J gene TRBJ2-5; TRBD1 matches at 8 bases. The CDR3 sequence is 17 residues long. Germline V lookup: CDR1 MDHEN, CDR2 SYDVKM. Germline trimming cut 4 bases from V and 5 bases from J; bases unmatched to any gene: 15. As DNA, the CDR3 is TGTGCCAGCAGTTCCTATCAGGGGGCGCAGGAAGGGGAGACCCAGTACTTC. Residues: CASSSYQGAQEGETQYF.

This clonotype was detected ten times or more. The chain employs TRBV2 and TRBJ2-3; a possible D gene is TRBD2 (6 bases). The V end was cut by 5 bases, the J end by 10 bases, with 13 bases between. From germline, CDR1 is SNHLY and CDR2 FYNNEI. The CDR3 runs 12 residues. CDR3 amino acids: CASSPLASAQYF. CDR3 bases: TGTGCCAGCAGTCCGCTAGCGTCTGCGCAGTATTTT.

The chain is built from TRBV7-9 and TRBJ2-5, with D possibly matching TRBD1 (5 bases). V lost 5 bases and J 5 bases, leaving 15 bases between the germline ends. Germline assignment: CDR1 SEHNR and CDR2 FQNEAQ (reference sequence). There are 14 residues in the CDR3. The DNA of the CDR3 is TGTGCCAGCAGCCAGTTTCAGGGCCTTGAGACCCAGTACTTC. This gives the protein CASSQFQGLETQYF.

This chain uses TRBV4-1 with TRBJ2-7; D is uncertain. The CDR3 runs 15 residues. The V end lost 0 bases, the J end lost 4 bases, and 13 bases lay between the germline ends. Germline lookup yields CDR1 MGHRA and CDR2 YSYEKL. CDR3 residues: CASSQDKNSGYEQYF. CDR3 nucleotides: TGCGCCAGCAGCCAAGATAAAAATAGTGGGTACGAGCAGTACTTC.

V usage is TRBV4-1 and J usage is TRBJ1-6; no definite D call. The ends were cut back, 1 base at V and 7 bases at J, with 11 bases in the middle. The germline V gene has CDR1 MGHRA and CDR2 YSYEKL. This CDR3 spans 15 amino acids. The CDR3 here is CASSQVPRVNSPLHF. The CDR3 DNA is TGCGCCAGCAGCCAAGTCCCTCGTGTCAATTCACCCCTCCACTTT.

This clonotype was observed a handful of times. The chain uses TRBV18 and TRBJ1-5; D is undetermined. The CDR3 extends over 13 amino acids. Trimming pared 3 bases from V and 5 bases from J, leaving 8 bases between. From germline, CDR1 is KGHSH and CDR2 LQKENI. In DNA, the CDR3 is TGTGCCAGCTCACCTCTGGACGATCAGCCCCAGCATTTT. It yields the protein CASSPLDDQPQHF.

The chain carries TRBV12-3 or TRBV12-4 and TRBJ2-1, with D perhaps matching TRBD2 (5 bases). Deletions cut 4 bases from V and 3 bases from J, with 13 bases between. This CDR3 has 15 residues. CDR3 in amino acids: CASSSGGGFYNEQFF. As DNA, the CDR3 is TGTGCCAGCAGTTCCGGAGGAGGCTTCTACAATGAGCAGTTCTTC.